Below, 17 T cell receptor beta chains from the same sample are listed, as sequenced in a study of Ad26.COV2.S vaccination and SARS-CoV-2 variants. Treatment reported: around 19 received Ad26.COV2.S at low or high dose, single or two shots; several received placebo; per-sample allocation not given. Following the first vaccine or placebo injection, samples were taken on day 63. Assay used: immunoSEQ multiplex PCR; TCRdb lists only in-frame clones, some missing. The repertoire includes approximately 480,000 clones, 87% of them detected once, and roughly 12% sits in the top ten. Specimen: peripheral blood, collected in a trial of Ad26.COV2.S vaccine versus placebo. These receptors were obtained from a person between 18 and 65 years old who received the Ad26.COV2.S COVID-19 vaccine or a placebo.

This rearrangement joins TRBV4-2 to TRBJ2-1, with D perhaps being TRBD1 or TRBD2 (5 bases each). Trimming removed 1 base from V and 5 bases from J, with 18 bases in between. This CDR3 spans 17 amino acids. Germline V gene data show CDR1 as LGHNA and CDR2 as YNFKEQ. This CDR3 is CASSQVGFRLGDNEQFF. In DNA form, the CDR3 reads TGTGCCAGCAGCCAAGTGGGGTTTCGACTGGGGGACAATGAGCAGTTCTTC.

The chain has TRBV4-3 and TRBJ2-1, with D hard to call. V gave up 4 bases and J gave up 2 bases, with 9 bases separating them. The CDR3 consists of 14 residues. CDR1 is LGHNA, CDR2 YSLEER, per germline. DNA of the CDR3: TGCGCCAGCAGCCCCCCGGACGCCTACAATGAGCAGTTCTTC. Amino acids: CASSPPDAYNEQFF.

The chain has TRBV28 and TRBJ1-4; D is possibly TRBD1 (6 bases). Between the trimmed V and J ends, which lost 3 bases and 7 bases, there was a span of 12 bases. This CDR3 is built from 14 residues. CDR1 MDHEN and CDR2 SYDVKM come from the germline V gene. The CDR3 spells CASSLGGSIEKLFF. The CDR3 coding sequence is TGTGCCAGCAGTTTGGGGGGCTCGATTGAAAAACTGTTTTTT.

The genes are TRBV7-8 and TRBJ2-2; D not certain. The CDR3 spans 13 residues. V lost 2 bases to trimming and J lost 6 bases, with 7 bases between them. CDR1 is SGHVS, CDR2 FQNEAQ, per germline. CDR3 amino acids: CASSLQWAGELFF. In nucleotides, the CDR3 is TGTGCCAGCAGCTTACAGTGGGCCGGGGAGCTGTTTTTT.

CDR3 loop: CASSVEADPYNEQFF. The CDR3 DNA reads TGTGCCAGCAGCGTAGAAGCGGACCCCTACAATGAGCAGTTCTTC. The chain joins TRBV9 to TRBJ2-1; TRBD2 is a possible D gene (5 bases). CDR1 is SGDLS and CDR2 is YYNGEE in the germline V gene. V lost 0 bases and J lost 2, with 9 bases in between. The CDR3 length is 15 residues.

The J gene is TRBJ1-1, the V gene TRBV3-1 (or the pseudogene TRBV3-2); 7 positions agree with TRBD1. The CDR3 covers 13 residues. Unmatched junction bases numbered 8, after V lost 7 bases and J lost 6 bases. The germline CDR1 and CDR2 sequences are LGHDT and YNNKEL (reference sequence). CDR3 sequence reads: CASKGAGDAEAFF. CDR3 in DNA: TGTGCCAGCAAGGGGGCAGGGGACGCTGAAGCTTTCTTT.

The CDR3, as DNA: TGTGCCAGCAGTGAAAGACAGGGTACAACGGCTTTCTTT. It translates to CASSERQGTTAFF. The rearrangement uses TRBV6-1 and TRBJ1-1, with 7 positions matching TRBD1. The trim removed 2 bases at V and 11 bases at J, leaving 8 bases unmatched. In germline, CDR1 is MNHNS, CDR2 SASEGT. The CDR3 has 13 residues.

The chain links TRBV5-6 to TRBJ1-2, with no clear D. This CDR3 is 12 amino acids long. V lost 2 bases, J lost 9 bases, and 11 bases lay in between. Germline V gene lookup returns CDR1 SGHDT and CDR2 YYEEEE. CDR3 in amino acids: CASSFSDWSYTF. CDR3 nucleotides: TGTGCCAGCAGCTTCAGTGATTGGAGCTACACCTTC. The full variable domain, its missing parts supplied by reference TRBV5-6 and TRBJ1-2, is DAGVTQSPTHLIKTRGQQVTLRCSPKSGHDTVSWYQQALGQGPQFIFQYYEEEERQRGNFPDRFSGHQFPNYSSELNVNALLLGDSALYLCASSFSDWSYTFGSGTRLTVV.

This chain uses TRBV28 with TRBJ1-5, with 7 bases fitting TRBD1. With V trimmed by 6 bases and J by 5 bases, 7 bases remained unmatched. CDR1 and CDR2 (germline): MDHEN, SYDVKM. The CDR3 is made up of 14 amino acids. The DNA for the CDR3 is TGTGCCAGCAGCCCACAGGGGTGGGATCAGCCCCAGCATTTT. It encodes CASSPQGWDQPQHF.

In regard to this clone: At the DNA level, this CDR3 is encoded by other sequences in the same sample as well. The V gene is TRBV25-1, the J gene TRBJ1-2, with no clear D. The V end lost 2 bases, the J end lost 8 bases, and 9 bases lay between the germline ends. Per the germline V gene, CDR1 is MGHDK and CDR2 is SYGVNS. CDR3 size: 12 residues. CDR3 in amino acids: CASSETVGGYTF. The CDR3 DNA is TGTGCCAGCAGTGAAACAGTAGGAGGCTACACCTTC.

The rearrangement links TRBV28 to TRBJ2-3, with TRBD2 identical over 12 bases. CDR3 size: 17 residues. J gave up 1 base and V 4 bases, and 6 bases lay outside the gene matches. Germline lookup yields CDR1 MDHEN and CDR2 SYDVKM. The CDR3 protein is CASSSRLAGVGTDTQYF. DNA of the CDR3: TGTGCCAGCAGTTCCCGACTAGCGGGAGTGGGCACAGATACGCAGTATTTT.

The count of this clone is one. CDR3: CAGGTSGLAGNEQFF. The DNA for the CDR3 is TGTGCCGGGGGAACCTCGGGACTAGCGGGAAATGAGCAGTTCTTC. This chain connects TRBV30 to TRBJ2-1; 13 bases fit TRBD2. After removal of 8 bases from V and 7 bases from J, the junction contained 11 bases not matched to a gene. This CDR3 spans 15 amino acids. From germline, CDR1 is GTSNPN and CDR2 SVGIG (reference sequence).

There are a few counts of this clone. V usage is TRBV7-3 and J usage is TRBJ2-1; TRBD2 might be the D (5 bases). Trimming pared 5 bases from V and 5 bases from J, leaving 16 bases between. The CDR3 extends over 15 amino acids. From germline, CDR1 is SGHTA and CDR2 FQGTGA. CDR3 sequence: CASSRGSFIDNEQFF. The CDR3 bases are TGTGCCAGCAGCCGGGGATCCTTTATCGACAATGAGCAGTTCTTC.

The chain is built from TRBV3-1 (or the pseudogene TRBV3-2) and TRBJ2-7, with D perhaps TRBD1 or TRBD2 (5 bases each). There are 17 residues in the CDR3. V lost 0 bases and J lost 0, with 15 bases in between. Germline V gene data show CDR1 as LGHDT and CDR2 as YNNKEL (reference sequence). CDR3 region: CASSQEYQGVPSYEQYF. The CDR3 region has the DNA TGTGCCAGCAGCCAAGAGTATCAGGGAGTCCCCTCCTACGAGCAGTACTTC.

This chain links TRBV7-9 with TRBJ2-2; TRBD2 aligns across 7 bases. CDR3 length: 16 residues. Trimming took 9 bases from V and 3 from J; bases not matched to a gene: 13. In germline, CDR1 is SEHNR, CDR2 FQNEAQ (reference sequence). The CDR3 protein is CASRPRGTTYTGELFF. In DNA form, the CDR3 reads TGTGCCAGTAGACCTCGGGGGACTACCTACACCGGGGAGCTGTTTTTT.

This clone was found many times. V and J are TRBV28 and TRBJ1-2; 7 bases are a match to TRBD1. The germline V gene has CDR1 MDHEN and CDR2 SYDVKM. Trimming removed 2 bases from V and 3 bases from J; junction bases left unmatched: 15. This CDR3 is built from 18 residues. As DNA, the CDR3 is TGTGCCAGCAGTTTAGGGGTCTCATGGGTCGGGACAGACTATGGCTACACCTTC. This sequence encodes CASSLGVSWVGTDYGYTF.

The V and J genes are TRBV29-1 and TRBJ1-2, with TRBD1 matching over 9 bases. Losses at the gene ends were 8 bases for V and 7 bases for J; bases not matched to a gene: 5. CDR1 is SQVTM, CDR2 ANQGSEA, per germline. The CDR3 contains 11 residues. DNA of the CDR3: TGCAGCTCGTGGACAGGGGCTGGCTACACCTTC. Encoded protein: CSSWTGAGYTF.